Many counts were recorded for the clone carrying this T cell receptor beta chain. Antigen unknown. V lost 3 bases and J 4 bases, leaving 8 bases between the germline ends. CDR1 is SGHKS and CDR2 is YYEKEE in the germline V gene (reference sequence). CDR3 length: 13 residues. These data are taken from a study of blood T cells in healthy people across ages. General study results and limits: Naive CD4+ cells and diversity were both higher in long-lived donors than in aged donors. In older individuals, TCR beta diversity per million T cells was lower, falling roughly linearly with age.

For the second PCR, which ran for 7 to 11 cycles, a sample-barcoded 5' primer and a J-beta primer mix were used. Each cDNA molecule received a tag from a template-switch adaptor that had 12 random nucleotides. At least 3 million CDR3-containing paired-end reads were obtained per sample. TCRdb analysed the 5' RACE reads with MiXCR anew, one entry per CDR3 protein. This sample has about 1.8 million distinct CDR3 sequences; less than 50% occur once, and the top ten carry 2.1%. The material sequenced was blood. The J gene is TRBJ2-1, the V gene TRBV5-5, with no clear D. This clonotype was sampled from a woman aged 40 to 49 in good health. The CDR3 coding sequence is TGTGCCAGCAGCTCCGGTCCTTACAATGAGCAGTTCTTC. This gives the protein CASSSGPYNEQFF.